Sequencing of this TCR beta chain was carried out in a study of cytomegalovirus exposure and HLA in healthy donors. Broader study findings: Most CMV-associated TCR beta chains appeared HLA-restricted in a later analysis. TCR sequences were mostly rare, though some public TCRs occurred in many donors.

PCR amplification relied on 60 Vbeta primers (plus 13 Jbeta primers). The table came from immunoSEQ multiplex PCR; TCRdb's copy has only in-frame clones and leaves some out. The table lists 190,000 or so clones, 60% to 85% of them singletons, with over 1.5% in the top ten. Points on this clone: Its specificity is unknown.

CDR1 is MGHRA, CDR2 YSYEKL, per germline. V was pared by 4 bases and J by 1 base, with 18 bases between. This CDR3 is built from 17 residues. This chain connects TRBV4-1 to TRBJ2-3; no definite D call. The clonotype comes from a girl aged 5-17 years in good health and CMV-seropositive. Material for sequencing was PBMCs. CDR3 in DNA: TGCGCCAGCAGCCGGGTAGACTGGCGTTTGGGCACAGATACGCAGTATTTT. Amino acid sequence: CASSRVDWRLGTDTQYF.